The 30 T cell receptor beta chains below were found in one sample sequenced in a study of control samples from healthy donors and cancer patients. Data came from immunoSEQ multiplex PCR; TCRdb stores just in-frame clones and leaves some out. The sample yields 90,000 to 95,000 clones, approximately 80% seen once. Source material: blood. Every receptor here comes from a man aged 30-40 years in good health.

The chain employs TRBV18 and TRBJ2-3; 12 bases are a match to TRBD2. Germline assignment: CDR1 KGHSH and CDR2 LQKENI. The CDR3 extends over 15 amino acids. With V trimmed by 3 bases and J by 4 bases, 2 bases remained unmatched. The CDR3 DNA sequence: TGTGCCAGCTCACCGCTAGCGGGGGGGCCAGATACGCAGTATTTT. It is translated as CASSPLAGGPDTQYF. Supplemented by reference TRBV18 and TRBJ2-3, the full variable domain reads NAGVMQNPRHLVRRRGQEARLRCSPMKGHSHVYWYRQLPEEGLKFMVYLQKENIIDESGMPKERFSAEFPKEGPSILRIQQVVRGDSAAYFCASSPLAGGPDTQYFGPGTRLTVL.

The V gene is TRBV19, the J gene TRBJ1-1, with D tentatively TRBD1 (5 bases). The CDR3 spans 14 residues. The V gene lost 3 bases and the J gene lost 5 bases, with 13 bases spanning the gap. Per the germline V gene, CDR1 is LNHDA and CDR2 is SQIVND (reference sequence). The CDR3 here is CASSMAQGLTEAFF. The CDR3 DNA reads as TGTGCCAGTAGTATGGCCCAGGGCTTAACTGAAGCTTTCTTT. Drawing the rest from reference TRBV19 and TRBJ1-1, the complete variable domain is DGGITQSPKYLFRKEGQNVTLSCEQNLNHDAMYWYRQDPGQGLRLIYYSQIVNDFQKGDIAEGYSVSREKKESFPLTVTSAQKNPTAFYLCASSMAQGLTEAFFGQGTRLTVV.

This chain uses TRBV6-6 with TRBJ1-1; the D gene is possibly TRBD1 (5 bases). The ends were cut back, 8 bases at V and 0 bases at J, with 19 bases in the middle. CDR1 is MNHNY, CDR2 SVGAGI, per germline (reference sequence). This CDR3 has 16 amino acids. The chain's CDR3 is CASSNVEGRMNTEAFF. CDR3 DNA: TGTGCCAGCTCCAATGTGGAGGGGCGAATGAACACTGAAGCTTTCTTT.

This clone has just one count. This sequence joins TRBV19 and TRBJ2-1; 9 bases fit TRBD2. The CDR3 is made up of 16 amino acids. Germline CDR1 reads LNHDA; CDR2 reads SQIVND (reference sequence). V dropped 5 bases and J dropped 4; count of bases not matched to a gene: 9. The DNA of the CDR3 is TGTGCCAGTAGTCCCCGGGGAGCGGGGGGTTACAATGAGCAGTTCTTC. Protein product: CASSPRGAGGYNEQFF.

The chain couples TRBV3-1 (or the pseudogene TRBV3-2) to TRBJ2-7, with TRBD1 matching 8 bases. Looked up from germline, CDR1 is LGHDT and CDR2 is YNNKEL (reference sequence). The V segment lost 1 base and the J segment 2 bases; nucleotides outside the gene matches: 4. The CDR3 runs 15 residues. CDR3 DNA sequence: TGTGCCAGCAGCCAAGGTCCGGGACAGGCCTACGAGCAGTACTTC. It specifies CASSQGPGQAYEQYF.

This clone has a handful of counts. The chain uses TRBV5-6 and TRBJ2-6; no clear D. The CDR3 is 15 amino acids. The germline V gene encodes CDR1 SGHDT and CDR2 YYEEEE. V was cut by 6 bases and J by 4 bases, with 14 bases left in between. The CDR3, as DNA: TGTGCCAGCACCCCGCCCGGTTCGGGGGCCAACGTCCTGACTTTC. This translates into CASTPPGSGANVLTF.

The chain couples TRBV2 to TRBJ2-2, with TRBD2 matching 8 bases. Germline CDR1 SNHLY, CDR2 FYNNEI. CDR3 length equals 17 residues. The trim removed 6 bases at V and 3 bases at J, leaving 12 bases unmatched. DNA of the CDR3: TGTGCCAGCAGCCGAACACTCGGGGGGGCCCACACCGGGGAGCTGTTTTTT. It codes for CASSRTLGGAHTGELFF.

V and J are TRBV18 and TRBJ2-6; 10 nucleotides match TRBD1. Germline CDR1 and CDR2: KGHSH and LQKENI. This CDR3 is built from 16 residues. V shed 3 bases, J shed 5 bases, and the junction held 4 bases outside the gene matches. The CDR3 sequence: CASSPDRGPRANVLTF. Here the CDR3 DNA reads TGTGCCAGCTCACCTGACAGGGGGCCTAGGGCCAACGTCCTGACTTTC.

In its sample, this clone was seen a few times. CDR3 nucleotides: TGTGCCAGCAAAGACTTCAGTGGAGCCAAAAACATTCAGTACTTC. It codes for CASKDFSGAKNIQYF. The chain carries TRBV27 and TRBJ2-4; D remains unclear. The germline gives CDR1 MNHEY, CDR2 SMNVEV (reference sequence). The CDR3 extends over 15 amino acids. Trimming removed 7 bases from V and 0 bases from J, with 13 bases in between.

The J gene is TRBJ2-7, the V gene TRBV28; D is unresolved. Germline CDR1 MDHEN, CDR2 SYDVKM. The CDR3 consists of 11 residues. V was pared by 6 bases and J by 3 bases, with 6 bases between. CDR3 bases: TGTGCCAGCAGCCAGCGCTACGAGCAGTACTTC. It translates to CASSQRYEQYF.

This chain joins TRBV29-1 and TRBJ2-4; 7 bases are a match to TRBD2. Per the germline V gene, CDR1 is SQVTM and CDR2 is ANQGSEA. V lost 4 bases and J lost 4; bases outside the gene matches: 4. The CDR3 extends over 13 amino acids. Here the CDR3 reads CSVGVGGKNIQYF. The DNA of the CDR3 is TGCAGCGTTGGGGTGGGAGGGAAAAACATTCAGTACTTC.

This chain links TRBV5-4 with TRBJ2-5; D is unclear. The CDR3 has 13 residues. Germline V gene data show CDR1 as SGHNT and CDR2 as YYREEE (reference sequence). V was clipped by 0 bases and J by 4 bases, with 7 bases between them. CDR3 residues: CASSLVGGETQYF. The CDR3 DNA reads as TGTGCCAGCAGCTTGGTTGGCGGAGAGACCCAGTACTTC.

The chain has TRBV12-3 or TRBV12-4 and TRBJ1-5, with D hard to call. The V and J ends lost 2 bases and 3 bases respectively, with 5 bases between them. The CDR3 sequence is 13 residues long. This CDR3 reads CASSLFPNQPQHF. For the CDR3, the DNA is TGTGCCAGCAGTTTATTCCCCAATCAGCCCCAGCATTTT.

The chain uses TRBV11-1 and TRBJ2-2; 11 nucleotides agree with TRBD2. CDR3 length: 15 residues. Germline V gene data show CDR1 as SGHAT and CDR2 as FQDESV (reference sequence). The ends lost 3 bases at V and 4 bases at J; junction bases unmatched: 1. The DNA of the CDR3 is TGTGCCAGCAGCTTCCTAGCGGGGGGCACCGGGGAGCTGTTTTTT. Protein: CASSFLAGGTGELFF.

V and J are TRBV11-2 and TRBJ1-2; D remains ambiguous. Germline CDR1 and CDR2: SGHAT and FQNNGV. V lost 0 bases to trimming and J lost 4 bases, with 6 bases between them. The CDR3 consists of 13 residues. For the CDR3, the DNA is TGTGCCAGCAGCTTAGAGGGGATCTATGGCTACACCTTC. Its translation: CASSLEGIYGYTF.

The V call is TRBV7-2, the J call TRBJ1-2; D perhaps matches TRBD1 (5 bases). Germline V CDR1 and CDR2: SGHTA, FQGNSA. The CDR3 contains 15 residues. Between the trimmed V and J ends, which lost 1 base and 5 bases, there was a span of 14 bases. The chain's CDR3 is CASSLEMGLEYGYTF. The CDR3 DNA sequence: TGTGCCAGCAGCTTAGAGATGGGGCTCGAATATGGCTACACCTTC.

The rearrangement uses TRBV2 and TRBJ1-1; TRBD1 agrees at 11 bases. Germline V lookup: CDR1 SNHLY, CDR2 FYNNEI. Trimming cost V 1 base and J 4 bases; bases outside gene matches: 2. The CDR3 covers 15 residues. CDR3 sequence: CASSEGTGGLTEAFF. CDR3 sequence (DNA): TGTGCCAGCAGTGAAGGGACAGGGGGCCTCACTGAAGCTTTCTTT.

The chain employs TRBV6-5 and TRBJ1-5; 7 bases are a match to TRBD1. Trimming at V came to 8 bases and at J to 3 bases, leaving 7 bases not matched to a gene. The germline V gene has CDR1 MNHEY and CDR2 SVGAGI. CDR3 size: 14 residues. The CDR3 DNA follows: TGTGCCAGCGGGCGGACAGGTCCCAATCAGCCCCAGCATTTT. Its translation is CASGRTGPNQPQHF.

This chain links TRBV7-2 with TRBJ2-3, with D tentatively TRBD2 (5 bases). Trimming stripped 2 bases from V and 4 bases from J, with 16 bases between. This CDR3 has 16 amino acids. Germline CDR1 reads SGHTA; CDR2 reads FQGNSA. The chain's CDR3 is CASSLYRGGSSDTQYF. The CDR3, as DNA: TGTGCCAGCAGCTTATACCGGGGTGGTAGTTCAGATACGCAGTATTTT.

The V call is TRBV6-5, the J call TRBJ1-1; a weak D match, TRBD1 (5 bases). The CDR3 length is 14 residues. Germline CDR1 is MNHEY and CDR2 is SVGAGI. V gave up 0 bases and J gave up 3 bases, with 8 bases separating them. CDR3 DNA sequence: TGTGCCAGCAGTTACTCGGGGGGGTACACTGAAGCTTTCTTT. It translates to CASSYSGGYTEAFF.

V and J are TRBV18 and TRBJ2-7; D might be TRBD2 (6 bases). V lost 3 bases to trimming and J lost 6 bases, with 15 bases between them. Germline CDR1 KGHSH, CDR2 LQKENI. The CDR3 extends over 14 amino acids. As DNA, the CDR3 is TGTGCCAGCTCACCGGAGGGCGTTCATGGCGAGCAGTACTTC. Its translation is CASSPEGVHGEQYF.

The chain combines TRBV2 with TRBJ1-1, with D perhaps matching TRBD1 (6 bases). Germline values: CDR1 SNHLY, CDR2 FYNNEI. The CDR3 covers 10 residues. V gave up 6 bases and J gave up 11 bases, with 10 bases separating them. The CDR3 spells CASRGQGAFF. CDR3 bases: TGTGCCAGCAGAGGGCAGGGGGCTTTCTTT. The whole variable domain, remainder taken from reference TRBV2 and TRBJ1-1, is EPEVTQTPSHQVTQMGQEVILRCVPISNHLYFYWYRQILGQKVEFLVSFYNNEISEKSEIFDDQFSVERPDGSNFTLKIRSTKLEDSAMYFCASRGQGAFFGQGTRLTVV.

V usage is TRBV2 and J usage is TRBJ1-2; D is perhaps TRBD1 (6 bases). The length of the CDR3 is 15 residues. V was trimmed by 4 bases and J by 7 bases, leaving 19 bases between them. Germline V CDR1 and CDR2: SNHLY, FYNNEI. The CDR3, as DNA: TGTGCCAGCAGTGGTATGAGGGCAGGGGCTTTTGGCTACACCTTC. Translating it yields CASSGMRAGAFGYTF. The whole variable domain, remainder taken from reference TRBV2 and TRBJ1-2, is EPEVTQTPSHQVTQMGQEVILRCVPISNHLYFYWYRQILGQKVEFLVSFYNNEISEKSEIFDDQFSVERPDGSNFTLKIRSTKLEDSAMYFCASSGMRAGAFGYTFGSGTRLTVV.

In its sample, this clone was seen once. The chain carries TRBV5-1 and TRBJ1-3; D unclear. V gave up 0 bases and J gave up 0 bases, with 1 base separating them. Germline CDR1 SGHRS, CDR2 YFSETQ. The CDR3 covers 13 residues. For the CDR3, the DNA is TGCGCCAGCAGCTTGGACTCTGGAAACACCATATATTTT. It is translated as CASSLDSGNTIYF. Variable domain in full (rest from reference TRBV5-1 and TRBJ1-3): KAGVTQTPRYLIKTRGQQVTLSCSPISGHRSVSWYQQTPGQGLQFLFEYFSETQRNKGNFPGRFSGRQFSNSRSEMNVSTLELGDSALYLCASSLDSGNTIYFGEGSWLTVV.

This clone was seen once. This rearrangement joins TRBV2 to TRBJ2-1; D is possibly TRBD2 (5 bases). The CDR3 has 14 amino acids. Trimming took 6 bases from V and 0 from J, leaving 9 bases between them. Germline V gives CDR1 SNHLY, CDR2 FYNNEI. Written as DNA, the CDR3 is TGTGCCAGCAGACGGGATAGCTCCTACAATGAGCAGTTCTTC. Its translation: CASRRDSSYNEQFF.

V gene TRBV5-6 combines with J gene TRBJ1-2; 8 nucleotides agree with TRBD1. The germline V gene has CDR1 SGHDT and CDR2 YYEEEE. The V and J ends lost 3 bases and 7 bases, in that order; junction bases with no gene match: 5. This CDR3 has 13 residues. The CDR3, as DNA: TGTGCCAGCAGCTCCCCGGACAGGGCTGGCTACACCTTC. Its translation: CASSSPDRAGYTF.

This sequence joins TRBV19 and TRBJ2-7; D is tentatively TRBD1 or TRBD2 (6 bases each). V dropped 2 bases and J dropped 1 base, with 9 bases sitting between them. CDR3 length: 14 residues. Germline V gene lookup returns CDR1 LNHDA and CDR2 SQIVND (reference sequence). The CDR3 DNA reads as TGTGCCAGTAGTATACAGGGGAGGTCCTACGAGCAGTACTTC. This sequence encodes CASSIQGRSYEQYF.

The V gene is TRBV5-1, the J gene TRBJ2-3; 14 nucleotides align to TRBD2. Germline V gives CDR1 SGHRS, CDR2 YFSETQ. CDR3 length: 18 amino acids. The ends lost 2 bases at V and 0 bases at J; junction bases unmatched: 5. CDR3 sequence reads: CASSFTRLAGGSTDTQYF. For the CDR3, the DNA is TGCGCCAGCAGCTTCACGCGACTAGCGGGGGGGAGCACAGATACGCAGTATTTT.

This clone was picked up a small number of times. The rearrangement links TRBV2 to TRBJ1-5; no reliable D call. Per the germline V gene, CDR1 is SNHLY and CDR2 is FYNNEI. The CDR3 has 11 residues. The V and J ends lost 1 base and 5 bases respectively, with 0 bases between them. CDR3 in amino acids: CASSEDQPQHF. The CDR3 region has the DNA TGTGCCAGCAGTGAAGATCAGCCCCAGCATTTT.

The CDR3 here is CASSHYNEQFF. Here the CDR3 DNA reads TGCGCCAGCAGCCACTACAATGAGCAGTTCTTC. V usage is TRBV4-1 and J usage is TRBJ2-1; D call uncertain. The germline CDR1 and CDR2 sequences are MGHRA and YSYEKL. The CDR3 loop spans 11 amino acids. Trimming removed 3 bases at V and 3 bases at J, with 0 bases between.